This T cell receptor beta chain was captured by sequencing in a study of blood T cells in healthy people across ages. A sample-barcoded 5' primer and a J-beta primer mix were used in a second PCR of roughly 6 to 11 cycles. Every cDNA molecule carried a tag from a template-switch adaptor bearing 12 random nucleotides. MiXCR was run by TCRdb on the 5' RACE reads, yielding one entry per CDR3 protein. The data hold 550,000 to 700,000 distinct CDR3 sequences, with 25% to 30% observed a single time. Study-wide points: Measured against age, TCR beta diversity per million T cells decreased in a roughly linear manner.

Trimming took 4 bases from V and 0 from J, leaving 12 bases between them. The CDR3 is made up of 14 amino acids. Germline loops: CDR1 SQVTM, CDR2 ANQGSEA. This clonotype appeared a few times. The target antigen is unknown. The J gene is TRBJ1-1, the V gene TRBV29-1; no definite D call. This TCR derives from a woman in her 70s in good health. Material for sequencing was blood. The CDR3 DNA reads as TGCAGCGTTGGCACAGCAACAATGAACACTGAAGCTTTCTTT. Protein product: CSVGTATMNTEAFF.